The entry below describes one T cell receptor (beta chain). Its matching antigen is unknown. This specimen comes from a study of beta chain features in type 1 diabetes. The CDR3 extends over 16 amino acids. Trimming took off 3 bases at V and 3 bases at J, with 12 bases between the two ends. Per the germline V gene, CDR1 is SEHNR and CDR2 is FQNEAQ (reference sequence). Every isolated RNA sample was fully reverse transcribed, so sequencing captured expressed TCRB transcripts. About 3.4 million reads on average were seen across naive, central memory and regulatory T cell samples. Sequencing was performed with immunoSEQ multiplex PCR; in TCRdb, only in-frame clones are kept and a portion is missing. The data show over 700,000 clones, with around a sixth seen just once and 0.02% to 0.025% held by the top ten. Points from the study as a whole: When VDJ junctions were examined, type 1 diabetes patients showed fewer insertions and more deletions.

The chain is built from TRBV7-9 and TRBJ2-6, with D tentatively TRBD2 (6 bases). The specimen was naive CD4+ T cells from blood. The TCR was taken from a woman aged 18-35 years in good health. CDR3 nucleotides: TGTGCCAGCAGCTTGGCGCTAGCGAATGGGGCCAACGTCCTGACTTTC. Translated, it gives CASSLALANGANVLTF.